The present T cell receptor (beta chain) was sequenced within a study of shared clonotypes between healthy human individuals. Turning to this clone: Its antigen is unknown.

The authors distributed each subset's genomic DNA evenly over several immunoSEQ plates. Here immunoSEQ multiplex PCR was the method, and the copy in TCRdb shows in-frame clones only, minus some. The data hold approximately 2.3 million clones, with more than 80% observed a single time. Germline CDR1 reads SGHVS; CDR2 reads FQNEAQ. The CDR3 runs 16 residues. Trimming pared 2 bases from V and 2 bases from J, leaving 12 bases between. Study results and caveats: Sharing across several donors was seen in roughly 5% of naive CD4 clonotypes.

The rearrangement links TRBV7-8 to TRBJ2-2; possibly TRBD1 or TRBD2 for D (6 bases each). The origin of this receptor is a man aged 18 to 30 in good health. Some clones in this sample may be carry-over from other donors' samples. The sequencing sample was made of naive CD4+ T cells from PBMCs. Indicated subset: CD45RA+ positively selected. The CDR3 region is CASSLRGGLNTGELFF. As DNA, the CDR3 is TGTGCCAGCAGCTTAAGAGGGGGGTTAAACACCGGGGAGCTGTTTTTT. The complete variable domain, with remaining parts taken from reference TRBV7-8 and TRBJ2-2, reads GAGVSQSPRYKVAKRGQDVALRCDPISGHVSLFWYQQALGQGPEFLTYFQNEAQLDKSGLPSDRFFAERPEGSVSTLKIQRTQQEDSAVYLCASSLRGGLNTGELFFGEGSRLTVL.